This entry is about one T cell receptor beta chain. The antigen is not known. The data were obtained in a study of cytotoxic CD8 clonotypes in ibrutinib-treated CLL. Regarding the study as a whole: Once treatment began, public clonotypes, which were uncommon, contracted or stayed stable. Sampling times, which were not matched between the groups, differed between sustained-remission patients and progressing patients.

Deep sequencing aimed at 1 in 200,000 to 1 in 1 million T cells' resolution. Produced via immunoSEQ multiplex PCR; TCRdb's table is partial and in-frame only. The sample lists hundreds of thousands of clones; around three quarters were seen once. The sample in question was PBMCs, obtained after 24 months of ibrutinib treatment. This TCR came from a human donor with chronic lymphocytic leukemia.

CDR3 loop: CASSLGLDYNEQFF. The CDR3 DNA is TGTGCCAGCAGCTTGGGACTCGACTACAATGAGCAGTTCTTC. V usage is TRBV5-6 and J usage is TRBJ2-1; D not resolved. CDR1 and CDR2 (germline): SGHDT, YYEEEE. The V and J ends lost 0 bases and 3 bases respectively, with 7 bases between them. This CDR3 is 14 amino acids long.